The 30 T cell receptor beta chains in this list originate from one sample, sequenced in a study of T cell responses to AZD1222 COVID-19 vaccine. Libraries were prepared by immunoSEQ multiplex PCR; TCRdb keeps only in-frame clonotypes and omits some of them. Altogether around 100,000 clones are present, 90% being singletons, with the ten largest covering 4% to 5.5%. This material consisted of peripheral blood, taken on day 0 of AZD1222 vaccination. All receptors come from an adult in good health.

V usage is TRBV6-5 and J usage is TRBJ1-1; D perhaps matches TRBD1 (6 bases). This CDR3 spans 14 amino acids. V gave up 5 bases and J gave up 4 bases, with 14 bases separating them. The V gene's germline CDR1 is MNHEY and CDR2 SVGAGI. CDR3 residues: CASSPRGLGTEAFF. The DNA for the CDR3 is TGTGCCAGCAGTCCCAGGGGACTCGGCACTGAAGCTTTCTTT.

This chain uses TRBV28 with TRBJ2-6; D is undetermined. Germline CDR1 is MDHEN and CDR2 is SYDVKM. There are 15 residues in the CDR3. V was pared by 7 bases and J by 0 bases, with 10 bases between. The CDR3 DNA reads TGTGCCAGCACCCTCAGCACCTCTGGGGCCAACGTCCTGACTTTC. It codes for CASTLSTSGANVLTF.

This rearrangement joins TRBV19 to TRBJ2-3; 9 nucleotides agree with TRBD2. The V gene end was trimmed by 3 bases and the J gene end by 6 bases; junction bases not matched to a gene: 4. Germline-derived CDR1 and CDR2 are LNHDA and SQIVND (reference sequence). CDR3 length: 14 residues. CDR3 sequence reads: CASSIGTSYDTQYF. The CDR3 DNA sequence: TGTGCCAGTAGTATTGGGACTAGCTATGATACGCAGTATTTT.

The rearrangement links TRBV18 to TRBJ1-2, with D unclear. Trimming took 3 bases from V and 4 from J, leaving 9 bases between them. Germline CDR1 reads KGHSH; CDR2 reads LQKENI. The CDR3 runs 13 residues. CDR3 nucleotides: TGTGCCAGCTCACCGGACGGCGCCTATGGCTACACCTTC. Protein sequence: CASSPDGAYGYTF. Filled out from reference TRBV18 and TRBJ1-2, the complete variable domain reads NAGVMQNPRHLVRRRGQEARLRCSPMKGHSHVYWYRQLPEEGLKFMVYLQKENIIDESGMPKERFSAEFPKEGPSILRIQQVVRGDSAAYFCASSPDGAYGYTFGSGTRLTVV.

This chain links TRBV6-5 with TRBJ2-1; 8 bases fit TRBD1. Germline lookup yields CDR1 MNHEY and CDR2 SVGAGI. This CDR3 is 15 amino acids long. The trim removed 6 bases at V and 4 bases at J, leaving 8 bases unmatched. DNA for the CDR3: TGTGCCAGCAGGCCTTGGGGGACAGGTTACAATGAGCAGTTCTTC. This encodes CASRPWGTGYNEQFF.

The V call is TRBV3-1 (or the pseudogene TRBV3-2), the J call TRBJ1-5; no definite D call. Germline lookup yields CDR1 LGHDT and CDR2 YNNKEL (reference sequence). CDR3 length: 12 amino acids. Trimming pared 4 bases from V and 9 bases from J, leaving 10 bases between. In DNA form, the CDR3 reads TGTGCCAGCAGCCCAACGGTGGGGCCCCAGCATTTT. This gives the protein CASSPTVGPQHF.

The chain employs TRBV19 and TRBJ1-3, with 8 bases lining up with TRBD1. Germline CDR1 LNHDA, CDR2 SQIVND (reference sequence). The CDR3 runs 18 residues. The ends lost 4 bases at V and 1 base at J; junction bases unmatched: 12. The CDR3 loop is CASSTWSTGVGSGNTIYF. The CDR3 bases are TGTGCCAGTAGTACCTGGTCGACAGGGGTAGGATCTGGAAACACCATATATTTT.

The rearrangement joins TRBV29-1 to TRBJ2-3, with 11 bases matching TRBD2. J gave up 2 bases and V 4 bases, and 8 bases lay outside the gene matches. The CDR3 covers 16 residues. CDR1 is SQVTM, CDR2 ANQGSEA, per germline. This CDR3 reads CSVVRLAGGYTDTQYF. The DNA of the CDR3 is TGCAGCGTTGTGAGGCTAGCGGGGGGTTACACAGATACGCAGTATTTT.

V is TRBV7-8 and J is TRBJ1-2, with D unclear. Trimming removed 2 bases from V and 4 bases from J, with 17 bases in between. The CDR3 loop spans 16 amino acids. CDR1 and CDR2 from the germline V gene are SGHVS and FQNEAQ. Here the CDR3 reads CASSLSAGGVSYGYTF. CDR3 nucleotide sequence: TGTGCCAGCAGCTTAAGCGCAGGTGGGGTATCCTATGGCTACACCTTC. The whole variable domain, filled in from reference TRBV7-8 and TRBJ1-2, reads GAGVSQSPRYKVAKRGQDVALRCDPISGHVSLFWYQQALGQGPEFLTYFQNEAQLDKSGLPSDRFFAERPEGSVSTLKIQRTQQEDSAVYLCASSLSAGGVSYGYTFGSGTRLTVV.

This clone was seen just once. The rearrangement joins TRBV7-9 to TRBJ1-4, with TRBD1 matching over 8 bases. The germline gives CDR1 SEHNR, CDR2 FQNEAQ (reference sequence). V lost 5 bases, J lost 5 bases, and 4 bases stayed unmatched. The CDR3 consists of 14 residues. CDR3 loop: CASSPGGVNEKLFF. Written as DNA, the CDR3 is TGTGCCAGCAGCCCAGGGGGCGTGAATGAAAAACTGTTTTTT.

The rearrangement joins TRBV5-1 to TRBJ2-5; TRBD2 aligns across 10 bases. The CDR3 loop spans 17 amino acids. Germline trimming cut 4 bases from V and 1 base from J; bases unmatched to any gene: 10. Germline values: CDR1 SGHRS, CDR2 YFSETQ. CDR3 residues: CASSPRVLAGRQETQYF. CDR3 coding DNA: TGCGCCAGCAGCCCGAGGGTACTAGCGGGGCGCCAAGAGACCCAGTACTTC.

The CDR3 reads CASRAPIGGFGNTIYF. The CDR3 DNA sequence: TGTGCCAGCAGGGCGCCGATTGGAGGCTTCGGAAACACCATATATTTT. This chain joins TRBV28 and TRBJ1-3; unclear D gene. The germline V gene has CDR1 MDHEN and CDR2 SYDVKM. Trimming pared 6 bases from V and 4 bases from J, leaving 19 bases between. The CDR3 totals 16 residues.

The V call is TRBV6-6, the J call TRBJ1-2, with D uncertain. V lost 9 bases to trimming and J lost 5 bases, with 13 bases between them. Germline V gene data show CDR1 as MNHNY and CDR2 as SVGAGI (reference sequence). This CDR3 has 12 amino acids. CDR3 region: CASYTTGYGYTF. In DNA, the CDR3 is TGTGCCAGTTACACAACCGGGTATGGCTACACCTTC.

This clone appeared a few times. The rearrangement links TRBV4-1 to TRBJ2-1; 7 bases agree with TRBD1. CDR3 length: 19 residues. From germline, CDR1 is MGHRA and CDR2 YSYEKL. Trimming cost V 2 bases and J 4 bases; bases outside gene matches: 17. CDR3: CASSQFSLRQGPRYNEQFF. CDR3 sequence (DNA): TGCGCCAGCAGCCAATTTTCGTTGCGACAGGGTCCGAGGTACAATGAGCAGTTCTTC.

The CDR3 coding sequence is TGTGCCTGGAGTGTACTAGCCGGGGAGCTGTTTTTT. It translates to CAWSVLAGELFF. The chain combines TRBV30 with TRBJ2-2; D is possibly TRBD2 (5 bases). The CDR3 is made up of 12 amino acids. Germline CDR1 and CDR2: GTSNPN and SVGIG (reference sequence). Trimming stripped 0 bases from V and 6 bases from J, with 5 bases between.

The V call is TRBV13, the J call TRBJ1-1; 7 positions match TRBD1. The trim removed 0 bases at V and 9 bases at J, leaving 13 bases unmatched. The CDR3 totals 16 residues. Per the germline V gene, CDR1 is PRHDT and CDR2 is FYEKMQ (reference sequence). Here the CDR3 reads CASSLGYRGESMQAFF. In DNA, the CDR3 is TGTGCCAGCAGCTTAGGGTACAGGGGTGAATCGATGCAAGCTTTCTTT. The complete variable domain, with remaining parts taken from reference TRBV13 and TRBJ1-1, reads AAGVIQSPRHLIKEKRETATLKCYPIPRHDTVYWYQQGPGQDPQFLISFYEKMQSDKGSIPDRFSAQQFSDYHSELNMSSLELGDSALYFCASSLGYRGESMQAFFGQGTRLTVV.

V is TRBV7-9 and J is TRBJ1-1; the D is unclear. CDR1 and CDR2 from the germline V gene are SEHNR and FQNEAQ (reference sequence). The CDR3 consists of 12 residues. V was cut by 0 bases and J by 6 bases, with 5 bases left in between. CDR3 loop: CASSLAVAEAFF. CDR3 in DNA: TGTGCCAGCAGCTTAGCGGTGGCTGAAGCTTTCTTT.

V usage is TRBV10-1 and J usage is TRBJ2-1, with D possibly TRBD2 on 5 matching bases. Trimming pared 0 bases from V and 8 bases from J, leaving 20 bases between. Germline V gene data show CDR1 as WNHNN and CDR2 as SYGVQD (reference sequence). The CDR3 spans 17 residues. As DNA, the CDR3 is TGCGCCAGCAGTGAGTCGACCGGGAACCCCATAGGAGATGAGCAGTTCTTC. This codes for CASSESTGNPIGDEQFF.

The CDR3 sequence is CASSDRRQGGQPQHF. CDR3 sequence (DNA): TGTGCCAGCAGTGATCGACGACAGGGAGGGCAGCCCCAGCATTTT. This chain links TRBV6-1 with TRBJ1-5, with 7 bases matching TRBD1. This CDR3 spans 15 amino acids. Germline CDR1 reads MNHNS; CDR2 reads SASEGT. V was clipped by 3 bases and J by 7 bases; unmatched bases: 9.

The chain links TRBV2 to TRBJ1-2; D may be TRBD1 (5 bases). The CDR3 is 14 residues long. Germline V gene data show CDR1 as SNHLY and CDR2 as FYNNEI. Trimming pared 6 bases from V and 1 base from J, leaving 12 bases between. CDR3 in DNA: TGTGCCAGCAGCCCTTTGACAGTTAACTATGGCTACACCTTC. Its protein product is CASSPLTVNYGYTF.

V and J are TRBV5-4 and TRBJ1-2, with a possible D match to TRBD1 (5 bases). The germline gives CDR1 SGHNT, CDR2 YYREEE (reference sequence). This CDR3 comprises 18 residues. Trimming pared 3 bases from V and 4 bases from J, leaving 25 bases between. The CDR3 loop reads CASSSVPGQGWMGYGYTF. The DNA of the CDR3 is TGTGCCAGCAGCTCGGTTCCGGGCCAGGGCTGGATGGGCTATGGCTACACCTTC.

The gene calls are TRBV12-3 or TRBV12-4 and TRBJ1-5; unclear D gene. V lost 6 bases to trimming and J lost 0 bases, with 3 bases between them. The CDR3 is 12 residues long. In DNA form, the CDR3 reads TGTGCCAGCAGCGCTAGCAATCAGCCCCAGCATTTT. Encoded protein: CASSASNQPQHF.

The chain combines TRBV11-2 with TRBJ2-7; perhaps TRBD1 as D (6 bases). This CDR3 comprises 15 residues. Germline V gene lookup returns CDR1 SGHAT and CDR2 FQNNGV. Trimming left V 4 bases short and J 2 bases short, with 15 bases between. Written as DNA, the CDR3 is TGTGCCAGCAGCTCAAACCGGGACAATCCCTACGAGCAGTACTTC. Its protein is CASSSNRDNPYEQYF.

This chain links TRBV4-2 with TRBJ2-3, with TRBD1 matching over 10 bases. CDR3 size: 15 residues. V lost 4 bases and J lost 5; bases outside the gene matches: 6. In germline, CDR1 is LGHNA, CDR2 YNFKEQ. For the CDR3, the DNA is TGTGCCAGCAGCCGATCGACAGGGGGCAGAGATACGCAGTATTTT. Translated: CASSRSTGGRDTQYF.

CDR3 protein: CASSLAPKGQGRGNGYTF. The CDR3 nucleotides are TGTGCCAGCAGCTTAGCGCCAAAAGGCCAGGGGAGAGGAAATGGCTACACCTTC. The chain recombines TRBV7-8 with TRBJ1-2, with a possible D match to TRBD1 (6 bases). CDR1 and CDR2 (germline): SGHVS, FQNEAQ. Trimming removed 0 bases at V and 6 bases at J, with 23 bases between. This CDR3 spans 18 amino acids.

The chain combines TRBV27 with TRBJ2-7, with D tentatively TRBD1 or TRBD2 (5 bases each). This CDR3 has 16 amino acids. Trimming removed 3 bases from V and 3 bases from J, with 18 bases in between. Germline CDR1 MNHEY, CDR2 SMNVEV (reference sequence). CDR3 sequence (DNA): TGTGCCAGCAGTTTGGGGGTTGCAAGGGGCTTCTACGAGCAGTACTTC. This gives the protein CASSLGVARGFYEQYF.

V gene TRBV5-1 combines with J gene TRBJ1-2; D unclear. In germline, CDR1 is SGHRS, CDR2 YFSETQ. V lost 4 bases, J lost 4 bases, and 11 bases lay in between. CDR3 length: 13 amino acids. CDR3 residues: CASSQDGLYGYTF. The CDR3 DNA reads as TGCGCCAGCAGCCAGGACGGGCTCTATGGCTACACCTTC.

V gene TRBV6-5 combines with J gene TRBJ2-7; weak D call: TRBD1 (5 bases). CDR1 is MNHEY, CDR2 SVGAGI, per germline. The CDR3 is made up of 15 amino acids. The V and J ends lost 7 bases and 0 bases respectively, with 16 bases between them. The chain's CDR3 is CASTLRLGDSYEQYF. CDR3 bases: TGTGCCAGCACCCTGCGGTTAGGGGACTCCTACGAGCAGTACTTC.

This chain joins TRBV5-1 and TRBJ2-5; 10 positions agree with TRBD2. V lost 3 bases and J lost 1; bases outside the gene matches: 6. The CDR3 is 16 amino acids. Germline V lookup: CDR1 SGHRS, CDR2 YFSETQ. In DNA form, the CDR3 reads TGCGCCAGCAGCTGGGGAGCGGGGGGGACCCAAGAGACCCAGTACTTC. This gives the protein CASSWGAGGTQETQYF.

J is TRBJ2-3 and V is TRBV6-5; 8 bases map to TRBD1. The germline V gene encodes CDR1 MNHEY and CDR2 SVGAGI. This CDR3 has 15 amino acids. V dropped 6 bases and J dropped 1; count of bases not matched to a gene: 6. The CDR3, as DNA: TGTGCCAGCAGGGCCAGGGGGCTCGGCACAGATACGCAGTATTTT. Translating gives CASRARGLGTDTQYF.